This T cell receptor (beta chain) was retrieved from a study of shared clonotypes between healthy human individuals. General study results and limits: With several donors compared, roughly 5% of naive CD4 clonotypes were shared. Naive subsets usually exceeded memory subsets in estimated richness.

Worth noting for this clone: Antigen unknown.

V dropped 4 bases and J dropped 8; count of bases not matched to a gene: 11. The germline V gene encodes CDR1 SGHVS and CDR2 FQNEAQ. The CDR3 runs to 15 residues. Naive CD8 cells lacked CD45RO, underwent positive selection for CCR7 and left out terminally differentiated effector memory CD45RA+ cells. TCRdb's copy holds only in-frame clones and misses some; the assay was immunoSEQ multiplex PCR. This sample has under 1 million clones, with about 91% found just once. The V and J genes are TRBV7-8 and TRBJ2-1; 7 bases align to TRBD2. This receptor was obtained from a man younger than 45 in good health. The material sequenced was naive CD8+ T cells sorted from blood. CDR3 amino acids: CASSSPSGTKDEQFF. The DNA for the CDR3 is TGTGCCAGCAGCTCCCCCTCCGGGACTAAGGATGAGCAGTTCTTC.